This T cell receptor beta chain was documented in a study of blood T cell repertoires in COVID-19. The CDR3 length is 15 residues. Unmatched junction bases numbered 8, after V lost 2 bases and J lost 1 base. Germline CDR1 and CDR2: SQVTM and ANQGSEA. In the source study's methods: The assay estimated nucleated cells by amplifying reference gene primers. Repertoires were generated with immunoSEQ multiplex PCR, while TCRdb's copy carries only in-frame clones and drops some. The V and J calls and clone size are taken from that table; D and trimming were inferred from the DNA. The repertoire holds 110,000 or so clones, around 90% seen once, with roughly 4.4% in the top ten.

This receptor was identified in a woman aged 45-65 years with acute or convalescent COVID-19. The rearrangement uses TRBV29-1 and TRBJ2-7; 7 nucleotides agree with TRBD2. The sample taken for sequencing was peripheral blood. For the CDR3, the DNA is TGCAGCGTTGAATTTGGGCGGGGGTCATCCTACGAGCAGTACTTC. This gives the protein CSVEFGRGSSYEQYF.